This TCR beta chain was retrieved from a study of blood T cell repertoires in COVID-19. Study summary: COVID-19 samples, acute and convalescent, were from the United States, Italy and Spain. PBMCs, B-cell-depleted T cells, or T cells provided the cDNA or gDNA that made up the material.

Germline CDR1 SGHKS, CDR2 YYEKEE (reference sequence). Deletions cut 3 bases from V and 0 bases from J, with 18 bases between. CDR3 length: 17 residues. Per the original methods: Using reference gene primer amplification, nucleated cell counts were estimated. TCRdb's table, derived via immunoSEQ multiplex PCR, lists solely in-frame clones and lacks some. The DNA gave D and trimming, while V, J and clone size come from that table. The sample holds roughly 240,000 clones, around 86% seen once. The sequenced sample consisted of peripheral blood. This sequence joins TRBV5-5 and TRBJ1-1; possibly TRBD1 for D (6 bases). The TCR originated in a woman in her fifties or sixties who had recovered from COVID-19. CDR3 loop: CASSSRGRGNMNTEAFF. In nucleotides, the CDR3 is TGTGCCAGCAGCTCGAGAGGCAGGGGCAATATGAACACTGAAGCTTTCTTT.